This TCR beta chain stems from a study of T cell responses to AZD1222 COVID-19 vaccine. Study findings and constraints: Recipients of two AZD1222 doses showed rising Spike-specific TCR breadth and depth. Repertoires were obtained solely post-peak T cell response.

Trimming removed 1 base from V and 5 bases from J; junction bases left unmatched: 2. This CDR3 spans 16 amino acids. CDR1 is MGHRA, CDR2 YSYEKL, per germline. The table came from immunoSEQ multiplex PCR; TCRdb's copy has only in-frame clones and leaves some out. The table lists about 86,000 clones, more than 90% of them singletons. With regard to this clone: Its antigen is still unknown.

The origin of this receptor is an adult in good health. The sequenced sample was peripheral blood, obtained on day 0 of AZD1222 vaccination. The chain recombines TRBV4-1 with TRBJ2-2; 12 nucleotides match TRBD1. The CDR3 reads CASSQAGQGATGELFF. CDR3 bases: TGCGCCAGCAGCCAAGCGGGACAGGGGGCAACCGGGGAGCTGTTTTTT.